This T cell receptor beta chain was sequenced during a study of Ad26.COV2.S vaccination and SARS-CoV-2 variants. Using immunoSEQ multiplex PCR, the repertoire was profiled, and TCRdb retains in-frame clones only, with some absent. The sample records roughly 350,000 clones, about 88% being singletons. The sample's treatment: 19 received Ad26.COV2.S at low or high dose, single or two shots; roughly five received placebo; per-sample allocation not given. Repertoires come from day 63 after the first vaccine or placebo injection. A Boston adult aged 18-55 years was the donor. Ad26.COV2.S expressed prefusion-stabilized spike from the original Wuhan strain. This clone was counted once. The origin of this receptor is a person between 18 and 65 years old who received the Ad26.COV2.S COVID-19 vaccine or a placebo. The source was peripheral blood, collected in a trial of Ad26.COV2.S vaccine versus placebo.

CDR3 in DNA: TGTGCCAGCACCCCGGGGGGCGGGGAGCTGTTTTTT. It specifies CASTPGGGELFF. The rearrangement links TRBV6-6 to TRBJ2-2; TRBD2 aligns across 7 bases. Germline V gives CDR1 MNHNY, CDR2 SVGAGI (reference sequence). After removal of 7 bases from V and 7 bases from J, the junction contained 3 bases not matched to a gene. The CDR3 length is 12 residues.